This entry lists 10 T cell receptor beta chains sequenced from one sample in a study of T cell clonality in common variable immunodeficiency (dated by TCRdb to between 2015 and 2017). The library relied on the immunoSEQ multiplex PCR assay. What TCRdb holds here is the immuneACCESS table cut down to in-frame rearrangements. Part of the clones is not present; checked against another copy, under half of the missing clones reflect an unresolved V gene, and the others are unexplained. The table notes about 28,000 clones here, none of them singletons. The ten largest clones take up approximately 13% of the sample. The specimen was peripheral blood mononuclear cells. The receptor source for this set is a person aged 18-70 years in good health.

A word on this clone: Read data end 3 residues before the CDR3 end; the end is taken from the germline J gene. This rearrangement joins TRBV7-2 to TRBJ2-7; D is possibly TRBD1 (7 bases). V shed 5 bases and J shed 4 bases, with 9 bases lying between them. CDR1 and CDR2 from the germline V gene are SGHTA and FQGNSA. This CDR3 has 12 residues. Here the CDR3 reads CASSQGGYEQYF. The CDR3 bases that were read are TGTGCCAGCAGCCAGGGGGGTTACGAG.

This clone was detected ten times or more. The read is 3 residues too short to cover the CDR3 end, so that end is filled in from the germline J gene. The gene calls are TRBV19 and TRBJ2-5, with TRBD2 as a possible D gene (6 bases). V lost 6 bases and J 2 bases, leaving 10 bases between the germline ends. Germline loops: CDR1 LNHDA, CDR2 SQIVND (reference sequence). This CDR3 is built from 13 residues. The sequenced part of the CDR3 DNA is TGTGCCAGTAGCCGGGGACTTCAAGAGACC. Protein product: CASSRGLQET. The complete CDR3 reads CASSRGLQETQYF.

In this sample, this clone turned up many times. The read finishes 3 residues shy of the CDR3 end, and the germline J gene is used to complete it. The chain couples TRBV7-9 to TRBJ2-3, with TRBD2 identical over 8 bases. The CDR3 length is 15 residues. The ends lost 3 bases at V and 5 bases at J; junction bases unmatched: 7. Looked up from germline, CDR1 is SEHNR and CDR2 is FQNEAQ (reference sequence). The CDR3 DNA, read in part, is TGTGCCAGCAGCTTTACGGGGGGGCAAGGAGATACG. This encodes CASSFTGGQGDT. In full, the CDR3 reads CASSFTGGQGDTQYF.

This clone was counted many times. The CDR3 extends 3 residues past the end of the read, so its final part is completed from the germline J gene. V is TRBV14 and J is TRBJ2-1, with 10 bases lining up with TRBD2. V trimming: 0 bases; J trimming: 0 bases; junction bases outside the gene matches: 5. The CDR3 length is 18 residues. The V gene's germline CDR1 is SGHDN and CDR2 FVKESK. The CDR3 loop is CASSQEAQRGGSYNEQFF. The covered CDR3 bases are TGTGCCAGCAGCCAAGAAGCGCAGCGGGGGGGCTCCTACAATGAG.

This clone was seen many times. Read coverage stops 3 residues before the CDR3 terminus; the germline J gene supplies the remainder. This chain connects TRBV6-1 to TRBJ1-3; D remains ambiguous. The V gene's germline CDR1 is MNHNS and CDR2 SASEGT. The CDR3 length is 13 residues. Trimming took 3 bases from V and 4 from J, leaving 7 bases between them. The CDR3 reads CASSENTGNTIYF. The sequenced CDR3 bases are TGTGCCAGCAGTGAGAACACGGGAAACACC.

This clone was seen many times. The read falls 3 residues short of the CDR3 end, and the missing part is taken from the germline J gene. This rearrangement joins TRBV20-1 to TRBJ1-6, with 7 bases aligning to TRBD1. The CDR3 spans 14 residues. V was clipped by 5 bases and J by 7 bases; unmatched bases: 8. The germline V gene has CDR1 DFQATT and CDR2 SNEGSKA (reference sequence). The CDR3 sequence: CSAYLGQKNSPLHF. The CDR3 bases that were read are TGCAGTGCTTATCTGGGACAGAAAAATTCACCC.

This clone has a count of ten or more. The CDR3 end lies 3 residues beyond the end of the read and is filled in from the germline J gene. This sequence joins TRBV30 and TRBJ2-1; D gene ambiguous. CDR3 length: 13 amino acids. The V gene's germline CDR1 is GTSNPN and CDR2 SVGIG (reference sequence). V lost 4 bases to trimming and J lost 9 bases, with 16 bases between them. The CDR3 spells CAWTTEVKGEQFF. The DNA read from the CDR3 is TGTGCCTGGACCACCGAGGTTAAAGGTGAG. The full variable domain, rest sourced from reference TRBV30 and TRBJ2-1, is SQTIHQWPATLVQPVGSPLSLECTVEGTSNPNLYWYRQAAGRGLQLLFYSVGIGQISSEVPQNLSASRPQDRQFILSSKKLLLSDSGFYLCAWTTEVKGEQFFGPGTRLTVL.

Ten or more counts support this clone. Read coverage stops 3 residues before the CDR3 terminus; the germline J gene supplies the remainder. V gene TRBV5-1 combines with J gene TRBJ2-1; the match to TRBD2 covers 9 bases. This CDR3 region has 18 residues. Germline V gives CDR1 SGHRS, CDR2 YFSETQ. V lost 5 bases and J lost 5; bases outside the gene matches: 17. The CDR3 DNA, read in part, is TGCGCCAGCAGACAGCAAACTCTTTTGGGACTAGCTAACAATGAG. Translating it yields CASRQQTLLGLANNE. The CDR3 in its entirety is CASRQQTLLGLANNEQFF.

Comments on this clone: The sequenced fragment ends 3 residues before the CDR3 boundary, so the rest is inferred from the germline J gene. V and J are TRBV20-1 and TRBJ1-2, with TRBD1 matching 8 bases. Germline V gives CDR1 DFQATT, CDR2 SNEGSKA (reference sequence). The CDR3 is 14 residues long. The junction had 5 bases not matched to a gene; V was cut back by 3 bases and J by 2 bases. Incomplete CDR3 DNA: TGCAGTGCTAGCGGGACAGGAAAAAACTATGGC. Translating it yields CSASGTGKNYG. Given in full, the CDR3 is CSASGTGKNYGYTF.

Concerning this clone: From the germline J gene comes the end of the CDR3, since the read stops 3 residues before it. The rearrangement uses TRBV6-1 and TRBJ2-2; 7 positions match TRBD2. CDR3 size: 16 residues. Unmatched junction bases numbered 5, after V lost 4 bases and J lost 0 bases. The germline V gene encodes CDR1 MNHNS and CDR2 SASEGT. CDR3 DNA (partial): TGTGCCAGCAGTGTGGGGCTAGCGGCGAACACCGGGGAG. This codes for CASSVGLAANTGE. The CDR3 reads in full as CASSVGLAANTGELFF.